Listed here are 27 T cell receptor beta chains from one sample, sequenced in a study of CD8 T cells in ankylosing spondylitis. One entry per CDR3 protein results from TCRdb running MiXCR on the 5' RACE reads. The data show around 250,000 distinct CDR3 sequences, 32% seen once. Sequencing was done on a sample of blood, either unsorted or a sorted T cell fraction (not recorded which). The receptors here all came from a male donor with ankylosing spondylitis or in good health (not recorded which).

The CDR3 DNA follows: TGTGCCAGCAGCCCGGGGTGGGCCCGCGAGACCCAGTACTTC. Translation: CASSPGWARETQYF. The chain is built from TRBV7-3 and TRBJ2-5; maybe TRBD2 (5 bases). Germline V lookup: CDR1 SGHTA, CDR2 FQGTGA. The ends were cut back, 5 bases at V and 5 bases at J, with 15 bases in the middle. The CDR3 length is 14 residues.

The genes are TRBV6-5 and TRBJ2-2, with D unresolved. CDR1 is MNHEY, CDR2 SVGAGI, per germline. The length of the CDR3 is 16 residues. Trimming removed 2 bases from V and 0 bases from J, with 10 bases in between. This CDR3 reads CASSYGFTTNTGELFF. The DNA for the CDR3 is TGTGCCAGCAGTTACGGGTTCACCACGAACACCGGGGAGCTGTTTTTT.

The chain has TRBV13 and TRBJ1-2; tentative D call: TRBD1 (5 bases). V dropped 11 bases and J dropped 8 bases, with 12 bases sitting between them. Germline CDR1 reads PRHDT; CDR2 reads FYEKMQ (reference sequence). The CDR3 sequence is 10 residues long. In nucleotides, the CDR3 is TGTGCCGGAGGGACTGGGGGCTACACCTTC. As protein: CAGGTGGYTF.

The rearrangement joins TRBV20-1 to TRBJ2-1, with no clear D. The germline gives CDR1 DFQATT, CDR2 SNEGSKA (reference sequence). The CDR3 length is 14 residues. V was pared by 5 bases and J by 0 bases, with 11 bases between. CDR3 region: CSAADLSSYNEQFF. The CDR3 nucleotides read TGCAGTGCTGCTGATTTAAGCTCCTACAATGAGCAGTTCTTC.

This clonotype was picked up one time. This sequence joins TRBV7-9 and TRBJ2-3; D could derive from TRBD1 or TRBD2 (6 bases each). The CDR3 totals 16 residues. The V end was cut by 5 bases, the J end by 2 bases, with 17 bases between. Looked up from germline, CDR1 is SEHNR and CDR2 is FQNEAQ (reference sequence). CDR3 residues: CASSPLRGAVTDTQYF. The CDR3 DNA is TGTGCCAGCAGCCCCTTAAGGGGGGCTGTCACAGATACGCAGTATTTT.

The sample holds a few counts of this clonotype. The CDR3 bases are TGCAGCGCCATCGGACAGGGGGCTGGTGAGCAGTTCTTC. Residues: CSAIGQGAGEQFF. This chain joins TRBV29-1 and TRBJ2-1, with 11 bases lining up with TRBD1. Unmatched junction bases numbered 8, after V lost 7 bases and J lost 9 bases. From germline, CDR1 is SQVTM and CDR2 ANQGSEA. CDR3 length: 13 residues.

J is TRBJ2-7 and V is TRBV5-1, with 7 bases aligning to TRBD2. The CDR3 covers 13 residues. The V segment lost 3 bases and the J segment 1 base; nucleotides outside the gene matches: 1. The germline gives CDR1 SGHRS, CDR2 YFSETQ. The CDR3 is CASSSGGSYEQYF. The CDR3 bases are TGCGCCAGCAGCTCGGGGGGATCCTACGAGCAGTACTTC.

The gene calls are TRBV7-2 and TRBJ2-4; D perhaps matches TRBD1 (6 bases). Trimming shortened V by 5 bases and J by 4 bases, and 15 bases separated the two germline ends. CDR3 size: 15 residues. The germline CDR1 and CDR2 sequences are SGHTA and FQGNSA. This CDR3 reads CASSRALGQKNIQYF. The CDR3 DNA sequence: TGTGCCAGCAGCAGAGCACTAGGACAGAAAAACATTCAGTACTTC.

This clonotype was detected many times. V usage is TRBV29-1 and J usage is TRBJ2-1; the match to TRBD1 covers 8 bases. Trimming cost V 7 bases and J 9 bases; bases outside gene matches: 8. Germline CDR1 is SQVTM and CDR2 is ANQGSEA. This CDR3 region has 12 residues. The CDR3 sequence: CSGATGAGEQFF. CDR3 bases: TGCAGCGGTGCGACAGGGGCGGGTGAGCAGTTCTTC.

This clonotype has just a few counts. The J gene is TRBJ2-7, the V gene TRBV20-1, with D perhaps assigned TRBD1 or TRBD2 (7 bases each). CDR3 length: 14 amino acids. The V and J ends lost 8 bases and 0 bases respectively, with 17 bases between them. In germline, CDR1 is DFQATT, CDR2 SNEGSKA (reference sequence). The chain's CDR3 is CSPGGGGSSYEQYF. In DNA, the CDR3 is TGCAGTCCAGGGGGGGGTGGCTCCTCCTACGAGCAGTACTTC.

V and J are TRBV11-2 and TRBJ2-2, with a tentative D call TRBD1 (5 bases). The CDR3 contains 17 residues. With 2 bases removed from V and 2 bases from J, the gap between germline ends came to 15 bases. Germline CDR1 reads SGHAT; CDR2 reads FQNNGV. The CDR3 nucleotides are TGTGCCAGCAGCTTACAGGGTGGGGCGAGAAACACCGGGGAGCTGTTTTTT. Translated: CASSLQGGARNTGELFF.

The J gene is TRBJ2-3, the V gene TRBV6-4, with D hard to call. The CDR3 is made up of 13 amino acids. CDR1 is MRHNA and CDR2 is SNTAGT in the germline V gene. V lost 6 bases and J 7 bases, leaving 14 bases between the germline ends. CDR3 amino acids: CASSEGPENTQYF. For the CDR3, the DNA is TGTGCCAGCAGCGAAGGTCCGGAAAATACGCAGTATTTT.

This clonotype was picked up a small number of times. This chain connects TRBV10-3 to TRBJ2-2; D may be TRBD2 (6 bases). Trimming took off 6 bases at V and 1 base at J, with 15 bases between the two ends. Germline values: CDR1 ENHRY, CDR2 SYGVKD. The CDR3 has 16 amino acids. The chain's CDR3 is CAIRDQDSGNTGELFF. The CDR3 nucleotides are TGTGCCATCAGGGACCAAGATAGCGGGAACACCGGGGAGCTGTTTTTT.

V usage is TRBV20-1 and J usage is TRBJ2-1, with D tentatively TRBD2 (6 bases). CDR1 and CDR2 from the germline V gene are DFQATT and SNEGSKA (reference sequence). The CDR3 spans 15 residues. Deletions cut 4 bases from V and 7 bases from J, with 20 bases between. The CDR3 region has the DNA TGCAGTGCTACTCACGGGGGAGACCCTTGGAATGAGCAGTTCTTC. As protein: CSATHGGDPWNEQFF.

This clonotype came up a few times. This chain links TRBV20-1 with TRBJ2-3; D might be TRBD2 (7 bases). The CDR3 runs 11 residues. Between the trimmed V and J ends, which lost 1 base and 15 bases, there was a span of 14 bases. Germline lookup yields CDR1 DFQATT and CDR2 SNEGSKA (reference sequence). DNA for the CDR3: TGCAGTGCTAGAGGGGGGGGACAATACTATTTT. Its translation is CSARGGGQYYF.

The chain is built from TRBV9 and TRBJ2-2, with 11 bases lining up with TRBD2. Germline values: CDR1 SGDLS, CDR2 YYNGEE. Losses at the gene ends were 3 bases for V and 4 bases for J; bases not matched to a gene: 5. The CDR3 contains 16 residues. The CDR3 here is CASSGIAGGSTGELFF. CDR3 in DNA: TGTGCCAGCAGCGGAATAGCGGGGGGGAGCACCGGGGAGCTGTTTTTT.

The rearrangement joins TRBV10-3 to TRBJ1-1, with D perhaps matching TRBD1 (5 bases). The CDR3 runs to 13 residues. Germline V gene data show CDR1 as ENHRY and CDR2 as SYGVKD. Trimming removed 7 bases from V and 3 bases from J, with 12 bases in between. In nucleotides, the CDR3 is TGTGCCATCACCGAGGGGTGGGACACTGAAGCTTTCTTT. It yields the protein CAITEGWDTEAFF.

This clonotype was observed a few times. The chain employs TRBV20-1 and TRBJ2-3; 11 bases are shared with TRBD2. J gave up 3 bases and V 7 bases, and 6 bases lay outside the gene matches. Looked up from germline, CDR1 is DFQATT and CDR2 is SNEGSKA (reference sequence). The CDR3 runs 14 residues. CDR3 loop: CSVLAGVGTDTQYF. For the CDR3, the DNA is TGCAGTGTACTAGCGGGGGTTGGGACAGATACGCAGTATTTT.

This clonotype came up a few times. This chain uses TRBV29-1 with TRBJ2-5; 8 bases match TRBD1. The germline V gene encodes CDR1 SQVTM and CDR2 ANQGSEA. This CDR3 is 14 amino acids long. V shed 6 bases and J 4 bases; nucleotides not matched to a gene: 10. The CDR3 DNA is TGCAGCGTGGAAAAGGACAGGGCGGGAGAGACCCAGTACTTC. Its translation is CSVEKDRAGETQYF.

The chain joins TRBV12-3 or TRBV12-4 to TRBJ2-7; 9 bases match TRBD2. CDR3 length: 13 amino acids. The V gene end was trimmed by 5 bases and the J gene end by 12 bases; junction bases not matched to a gene: 11. The CDR3: CASSLGTSSLPYF. DNA for the CDR3: TGTGCCAGCAGTCTCGGGACTAGCTCCCTTCCGTACTTC.

V gene TRBV12-3 or TRBV12-4 combines with J gene TRBJ2-5; D is unclear. This CDR3 is built from 15 residues. V gave up 6 bases and J gave up 1 base, with 15 bases separating them. CDR3 bases: TGTGCCAGCAGCCCCTTTAACGGACCCCAAGAGACCCAGTACTTC. Its protein product is CASSPFNGPQETQYF.

The chain combines TRBV6-1 with TRBJ2-3; unclear D gene. Germline V gene lookup returns CDR1 MNHNS and CDR2 SASEGT. Trimming removed 7 bases from V and 0 bases from J, with 11 bases in between. CDR3 length equals 14 residues. The CDR3 sequence: CASTEVGSTDTQYF. DNA of the CDR3: TGTGCCAGCACCGAGGTGGGGAGCACAGATACGCAGTATTTT.

This clonotype occurred a few times. The genes are TRBV12-3 or TRBV12-4 and TRBJ2-3; the D is unclear. The CDR3 is made up of 12 amino acids. The V end was cut by 6 bases, the J end by 4 bases, with 8 bases between. CDR3 DNA sequence: TGTGCCAGCAGGCCGGTGGCAGATACGCAGTATTTT. Residues: CASRPVADTQYF.

The chain has TRBV29-1 and TRBJ2-7; perhaps D is TRBD1 or TRBD2 (5 bases each). V dropped 7 bases and J dropped 0 bases, with 13 bases sitting between them. Germline values: CDR1 SQVTM, CDR2 ANQGSEA. The length of the CDR3 is 13 residues. For the CDR3, the DNA is TGCAGCGCTCACGGGGCCAGCTCCTACGAGCAGTACTTC. This translates into CSAHGASSYEQYF.

The V gene is TRBV20-1, the J gene TRBJ1-3; D unclear. Germline lookup yields CDR1 DFQATT and CDR2 SNEGSKA (reference sequence). Trimming stripped 1 base from V and 1 base from J, with 14 bases between. CDR3 size: 16 residues. In nucleotides, the CDR3 is TGCAGTGCTAGAGTATTCGGGGTACGATCTGGAAACACCATATATTTT. Protein sequence: CSARVFGVRSGNTIYF.

This clonotype has just a few counts. The chain joins TRBV5-1 to TRBJ2-7, with D unclear. Germline loops: CDR1 SGHRS, CDR2 YFSETQ. Trimming cost V 4 bases and J 3 bases, with 14 bases left between them. This CDR3 is built from 14 residues. CDR3 in amino acids: CASSLTPGNYEQYF. The CDR3 coding sequence is TGCGCCAGCAGCCTCACGCCGGGTAACTACGAGCAGTACTTC.

The table lists this clonotype with a few counts. V usage is TRBV12-3 or TRBV12-4 and J usage is TRBJ2-1; no clear D gene. The ends were cut back, 3 bases at V and 1 base at J, with 7 bases in the middle. The CDR3 has 14 amino acids. The CDR3 DNA follows: TGTGCCAGCAGTTTTTCTCGGTCCTACAATGAGCAGTTCTTC. Amino acid sequence: CASSFSRSYNEQFF.